This T cell receptor (beta chain) was obtained from a study of blood T cell repertoires in COVID-19. Study at large: PBMCs, B-cell-depleted T cells, or T cells were the source of the cDNA or gDNA that made up the material.

Trimming removed 4 bases from V and 15 bases from J, with 10 bases in between. Germline CDR1 DFQATT, CDR2 SNEGSKA (reference sequence). This CDR3 is 10 amino acids long. Repertoires were generated with immunoSEQ multiplex PCR, while TCRdb's copy carries only in-frame clones and drops some. The repertoire consists of about 160,000 clones, with 82% occurring once and the leading ten covering around 7%. Sequencing used peripheral blood. This sequence joins TRBV20-1 and TRBJ1-6; D is uncertain. This clonotype was sampled from a woman in her thirties or forties with COVID-19, enrolled during active disease. The CDR3 sequence: CSATTEFLHF. Written as DNA, the CDR3 is TGCAGTGCTACCACGGAGTTCCTCCACTTT.